This paragraph covers one T cell receptor (beta chain) sequence. What it recognizes is unknown. The sample originates from a study of monozygotic twins with inflammatory bowel disease. Study-level results: The sharing of clonotypes with others was lower in IBD patients than in healthy twins, especially with disease activity.

Each CDR3 protein gets one entry in TCRdb, which reprocessed the 5' RACE reads and gives no DNA. The sample is made up of 80,000 or so distinct CDR3 sequences, and the top ten hold 7.4% of it. This receptor was taken from a human donor with ulcerative colitis or Crohn's disease, or a healthy co-twin of an affected twin (not recorded which). Sequenced: blood.

CDR3 protein: CASTLGSWVGYTF. V usage is TRBV12-3 or TRBV12-4 and J usage is TRBJ1-2; TCRdb gives TRBD1 as the D gene, but with no DNA this cannot be confirmed. The CDR3 sequence is 13 residues long.